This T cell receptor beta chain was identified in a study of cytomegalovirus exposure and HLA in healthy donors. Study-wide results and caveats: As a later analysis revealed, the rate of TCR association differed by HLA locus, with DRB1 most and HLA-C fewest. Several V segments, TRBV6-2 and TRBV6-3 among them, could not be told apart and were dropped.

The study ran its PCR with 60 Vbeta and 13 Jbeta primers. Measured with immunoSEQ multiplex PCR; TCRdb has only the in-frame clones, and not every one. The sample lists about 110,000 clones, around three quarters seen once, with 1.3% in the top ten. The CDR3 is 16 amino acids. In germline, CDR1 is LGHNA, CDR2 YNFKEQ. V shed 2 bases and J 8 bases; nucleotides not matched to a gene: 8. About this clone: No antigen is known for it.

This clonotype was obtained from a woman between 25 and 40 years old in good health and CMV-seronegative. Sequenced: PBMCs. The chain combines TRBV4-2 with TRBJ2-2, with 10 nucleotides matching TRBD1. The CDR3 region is CASSQRLRDRGGELFF. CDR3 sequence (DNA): TGTGCCAGCAGCCAAAGGTTGAGGGACAGGGGAGGGGAGCTGTTTTTT.